The 20 T cell receptor beta chains presented below share a single source sample, sequenced in a study of blood T cell repertoires in COVID-19 (dated by TCRdb to about 2020). Library generation was performed with the immunoSEQ multiplex PCR assay. TCRdb provides this immuneACCESS table in a form limited to in-frame rearrangements. Some clones are lacking; in checked studies, under half of them reflect an unresolved V gene, and why the rest are absent is not known. This sample gives nearly 110,000 clones in total; over 60% of them show up just once. The ten largest clones represent 4.3% of the sample. Sequencing was performed on peripheral blood. Receptor source: a man aged 65 to 79 with acute or convalescent COVID-19.

The chain employs TRBV19 and TRBJ1-2; no reliable D call. The CDR3 extends over 15 amino acids. Germline assignment: CDR1 LNHDA and CDR2 SQIVND (reference sequence). V lost 3 bases and J 3 bases, leaving 14 bases between the germline ends. Written as DNA, the CDR3 is TGTGCCAGTAGTATCTCGGACTTGAATTACTATGGCTACACCTTC. Translating it yields CASSISDLNYYGYTF. The variable domain in full, with the rest retrieved from reference TRBV19 and TRBJ1-2, is DGGITQSPKYLFRKEGQNVTLSCEQNLNHDAMYWYRQDPGQGLRLIYYSQIVNDFQKGDIAEGYSVSREKKESFPLTVTSAQKNPTAFYLCASSISDLNYYGYTFGSGTRLTVV.

Details on this clone: Other DNA sequences in this specimen translate into the identical CDR3. The chain couples TRBV3-1 (or the pseudogene TRBV3-2) to TRBJ1-3; 7 nucleotides match TRBD1. Germline CDR1 is LGHDT and CDR2 is YNNKEL (reference sequence). With V trimmed by 4 bases and J by 1 base, 4 bases remained unmatched. The CDR3 totals 15 residues. This CDR3 is CASSPGTDSGNTIYF. As DNA, the CDR3 is TGTGCCAGCAGCCCCGGGACAGATTCTGGAAACACCATATATTTT.

This clone came up once. The DNA for the CDR3 is TGTGCCAGTCGGGAGACAGGGAGGTACGAGCAGTACTTC. Translated: CASRETGRYEQYF. The chain has TRBV6-5 and TRBJ2-7; TRBD1 is a possible D gene (7 bases). Germline values: CDR1 MNHEY, CDR2 SVGAGI. V dropped 9 bases and J dropped 4 bases, with 16 bases sitting between them. CDR3 length equals 13 residues.

This chain uses TRBV18 with TRBJ1-2, with 7 bases fitting TRBD1. V lost 3 bases, J lost 4 bases, and 5 bases stayed unmatched. The CDR3 loop spans 14 amino acids. The germline V gene has CDR1 KGHSH and CDR2 LQKENI. The CDR3: CASSPFRQGYGYTF. The CDR3 DNA reads TGTGCCAGCTCACCCTTCAGACAGGGCTATGGCTACACCTTC.

A few counts support this clone. The chain has TRBV19 and TRBJ1-5, with 9 nucleotides matching TRBD1. CDR3 size: 13 residues. J gave up 7 bases and V 8 bases, and 6 bases lay outside the gene matches. Germline-derived CDR1 and CDR2 are LNHDA and SQIVND (reference sequence). CDR3 in amino acids: CASQDRGKQPQHF. The CDR3 DNA is TGTGCCAGTCAGGACAGGGGAAAACAGCCCCAGCATTTT.

The chain uses TRBV5-1 and TRBJ2-1; 10 bases map to TRBD2. V lost 2 bases to trimming and J lost 16 bases; unmatched junction nucleotides: 18. This CDR3 comprises 16 residues. The germline CDR1 and CDR2 sequences are SGHRS and YFSETQ. Here the CDR3 reads CASSFGQDSGGVQNFF. The CDR3 region has the DNA TGCGCCAGCAGCTTCGGGCAGGACAGCGGGGGGGTCCAGAACTTCTTC.

V usage is TRBV7-8 and J usage is TRBJ1-2; maybe TRBD1 (5 bases). V was cut by 2 bases and J by 4 bases, with 14 bases left in between. The germline CDR1 and CDR2 sequences are SGHVS and FQNEAQ. The CDR3 sequence is 15 residues long. This CDR3 reads CASSLNPQGTYGYTF. The DNA of the CDR3 is TGTGCCAGCAGCTTAAACCCGCAGGGTACCTATGGCTACACCTTC.

This clone has a handful of counts. This chain joins TRBV7-9 and TRBJ2-7; 7 positions match TRBD1. Germline values: CDR1 SEHNR, CDR2 FQNEAQ (reference sequence). This CDR3 has 15 amino acids. J was trimmed by 0 bases and V by 5 bases; bases with no gene match: 7. The CDR3 spells CASSLRDSNSYEQYF. DNA for the CDR3: TGTGCCAGCAGCCTCCGGGACAGTAACTCCTACGAGCAGTACTTC.

The CDR3 protein is CASSLASGGVNNEQFF. The CDR3 coding sequence is TGTGCCAGCAGCTTAGCAAGCGGGGGAGTAAACAATGAGCAGTTCTTC. J is TRBJ2-1 and V is TRBV7-2, with 8 bases identical to TRBD2. Trimming removed 0 bases from V and 5 bases from J; junction bases left unmatched: 6. The germline V gene has CDR1 SGHTA and CDR2 FQGNSA. The CDR3 is 16 amino acids.

The CDR3 bases are TGCGCCAGCAGCCTCTGGACAGGGGCTAGGAACACTGAAGCTTTCTTT. Residues: CASSLWTGARNTEAFF. The chain combines TRBV5-1 with TRBJ1-1; 9 positions agree with TRBD1. J lost 1 base, V lost 4 bases, and 8 bases had no gene match. CDR1 is SGHRS and CDR2 is YFSETQ in the germline V gene. This CDR3 has 16 amino acids.

The chain is built from TRBV7-3 and TRBJ2-1; 7 bases fit TRBD1. Germline V lookup: CDR1 SGHTA, CDR2 FQGTGA. V lost 6 bases and J lost 6; bases outside the gene matches: 8. This CDR3 contains 14 residues. The CDR3 loop reads CASSPPPGGNEQFF. The DNA of the CDR3 is TGTGCCAGCAGTCCCCCCCCAGGGGGCAATGAGCAGTTCTTC.

J is TRBJ2-1 and V is TRBV6-5; 10 nucleotides agree with TRBD2. The junction had 10 bases not matched to a gene; V was cut back by 7 bases and J by 7 bases. Germline CDR1 MNHEY, CDR2 SVGAGI. The CDR3 contains 15 residues. The CDR3 DNA reads as TGTGCCAGCACCTCGGGTAGCGGGGGGATGAATGAGCAGTTCTTC. This encodes CASTSGSGGMNEQFF.

The chain employs TRBV6-5 and TRBJ2-1; 9 nucleotides line up with TRBD2. V lost 6 bases, J lost 13 bases, and 10 bases stayed unmatched. The CDR3 length is 13 residues. Germline loops: CDR1 MNHEY, CDR2 SVGAGI. The CDR3 nucleotides are TGTGCCAGCAGCCCAGGGACTAGCACCGCTCAGTTCTTC. Its protein is CASSPGTSTAQFF.

The J gene is TRBJ1-1, the V gene TRBV18; 7 nucleotides line up with TRBD1. The CDR3 has 14 residues. Germline V gene lookup returns CDR1 KGHSH and CDR2 LQKENI. The trim removed 6 bases at V and 4 bases at J, leaving 8 bases unmatched. CDR3: CASSSQGKITEAFF. The CDR3 DNA reads TGTGCCAGCTCGTCACAGGGGAAAATCACTGAAGCTTTCTTT.

The V gene is TRBV3-1 (or the pseudogene TRBV3-2), the J gene TRBJ2-5; D not resolved. Germline values: CDR1 LGHDT, CDR2 YNNKEL (reference sequence). The CDR3 loop spans 14 amino acids. Trimming removed 3 bases at V and 3 bases at J, with 11 bases between. The CDR3 DNA is TGTGCCAGCAGCCACGAACCAGAAGAAGAGACCCAGTACTTC. This encodes CASSHEPEEETQYF.

The sample holds one count of this clone. In DNA, the CDR3 is TGTGCCAGCAGCCTTAGCGGGGGGGCTATCTCTGAGCAGTTCTTC. This gives the protein CASSLSGGAISEQFF. The rearrangement joins TRBV21-1 to TRBJ2-1; the table's D call, TRBD2, was not checked against the DNA. TRBV21-1 is described as a pseudogene. The CDR3 is 15 residues long.

This clone was observed a handful of times. This chain uses TRBV11-3 with TRBJ2-7; weak D call: TRBD1 (6 bases). The CDR3 contains 13 residues. Trimming removed 5 bases from V and 5 bases from J, with 13 bases in between. Germline CDR1 reads SGHNT; CDR2 reads YENEEA. CDR3 residues: CASSGDRSDEQYF. In nucleotides, the CDR3 is TGTGCCAGCAGCGGTGACAGGTCAGACGAGCAGTACTTC.

The chain joins TRBV6-2 or TRBV6-3 to TRBJ1-6; tentative D call: TRBD1 (6 bases). This CDR3 spans 12 amino acids. Germline CDR1 and CDR2: MNHEY and SVGEGT. Trimming removed 5 bases from V and 10 bases from J, with 9 bases in between. The CDR3 sequence: CASSKQGSPLHF. The CDR3 DNA reads as TGTGCCAGCAGTAAACAGGGCTCACCCCTCCACTTT.

The genes are TRBV9 and TRBJ2-2; TRBD2 is a possible D gene (6 bases). V shed 0 bases and J shed 3 bases, with 18 bases lying between them. The CDR3 consists of 18 residues. Germline V gives CDR1 SGDLS, CDR2 YYNGEE. DNA for the CDR3: TGTGCCAGCAGCGTAGTTCCGGGAGAGGGTGGGGACACCGGGGAGCTGTTTTTT. It codes for CASSVVPGEGGDTGELFF.

The chain uses TRBV9 and TRBJ1-2, with a tentative D call TRBD1 (6 bases). CDR1 and CDR2 (germline): SGDLS, YYNGEE. The ends were cut back, 0 bases at V and 6 bases at J, with 12 bases in the middle. The CDR3 loop spans 14 amino acids. CDR3 sequence reads: CASSVVAGADGYTF. DNA of the CDR3: TGTGCCAGCAGCGTAGTAGCAGGGGCCGATGGCTACACCTTC.